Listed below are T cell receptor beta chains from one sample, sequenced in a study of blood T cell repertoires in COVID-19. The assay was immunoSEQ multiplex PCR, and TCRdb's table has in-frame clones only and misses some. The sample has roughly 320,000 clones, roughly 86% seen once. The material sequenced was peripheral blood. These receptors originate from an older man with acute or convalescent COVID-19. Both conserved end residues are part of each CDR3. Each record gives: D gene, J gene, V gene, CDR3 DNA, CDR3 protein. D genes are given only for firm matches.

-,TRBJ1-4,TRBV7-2,TGTGCCAGCAGCTTAGCAGGGGATTACGAAAAACTGTTTTTT,CASSLAGDYEKLFF
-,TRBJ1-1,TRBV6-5,TGTGCCAGCCGCGAGGGATTGGACACTGAAGCTTTCTTT,CASREGLDTEAFF
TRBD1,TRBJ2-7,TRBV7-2,TGTGCCAGCAGCGGAGACAGGGCCATCTCCTACGAGCAGTACTTC,CASSGDRAISYEQYF
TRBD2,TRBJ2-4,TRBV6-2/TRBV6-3,TGTGCCAGCAGTTCTGCGGGGGGGATAGCCAAAAACATTCAGTACTTC,CASSSAGGIAKNIQYF
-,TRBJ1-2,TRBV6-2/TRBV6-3,TGTGCCAGCAGTAGGGGCACGACAGCTTCATATGGCTACACCTTC,CASSRGTTASYGYTF
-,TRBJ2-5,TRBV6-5,TGTGCCAGCAGTTACTCCCCCCACGGGGAGACCCAGTACTTC,CASSYSPHGETQYF
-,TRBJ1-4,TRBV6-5,TGTGCCAGCAGGAGTGGGGGGGTCGAAAAACTGTTTTTT,CASRSGGVEKLFF
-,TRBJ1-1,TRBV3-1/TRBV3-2,TGTGCCAGCAGCCAAGATCTTGGGGGCTGGGCTTTCTTT,CASSQDLGGWAFF
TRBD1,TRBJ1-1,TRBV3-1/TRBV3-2,TGTGCCAGCAGCCGTCGGACAGGCCAGCCGTGGAGGAACACTGAAGCTTTCTTT,CASSRRTGQPWRNTEAFF
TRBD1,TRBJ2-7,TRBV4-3,TGCGCCAGCAGCCAACGGGACAGGGGAAACTACGAGCAGTACTTC,CASSQRDRGNYEQYF